These 3 T cell receptor beta chains originate from one sample sequenced in a study of cytomegalovirus exposure and HLA in healthy donors. The study ran its PCR with 60 Vbeta and 13 Jbeta primers. This table comes from immunoSEQ multiplex PCR, and its TCRdb copy is limited to in-frame clones, with some not included. The sample lists around 260,000 clones, over 70% occurring once. The sample was PBMCs. Receptor source: a girl aged 2-10 years in good health and CMV-seronegative.

V usage is TRBV6-1 and J usage is TRBJ1-5, with D hard to call. The CDR3 covers 15 residues. Germline-derived CDR1 and CDR2 are MNHNS and SASEGT. Deletions cut 0 bases from V and 3 bases from J, with 9 bases between. CDR3 coding DNA: TGTGCCAGCAGTGAAGCGCAACAGTTCAATCAGCCCCAGCATTTT. Residues: CASSEAQQFNQPQHF.

In this sample, this clone turned up once. This chain uses TRBV5-4 with TRBJ1-2; 8 positions match TRBD1. V lost 4 bases and J lost 7; bases outside the gene matches: 6. The CDR3 is 13 amino acids. The germline gives CDR1 SGHNT, CDR2 YYREEE (reference sequence). CDR3 loop: CASSETGDRGYTF. CDR3 DNA sequence: TGTGCCAGCAGCGAGACAGGGGATCGTGGCTACACCTTC.

This clone occurred a few times. The chain has TRBV19 and TRBJ1-2; D may be TRBD1 (5 bases). Trimming took 4 bases from V and 4 from J, leaving 13 bases between them. The CDR3 loop spans 14 amino acids. From germline, CDR1 is LNHDA and CDR2 SQIVND (reference sequence). The CDR3 DNA reads as TGTGCCAGTAGTACGAGACAGACGGGCTATGGCTACACCTTC. Translating it yields CASSTRQTGYGYTF. The full variable domain, rest sourced from reference TRBV19 and TRBJ1-2, is DGGITQSPKYLFRKEGQNVTLSCEQNLNHDAMYWYRQDPGQGLRLIYYSQIVNDFQKGDIAEGYSVSREKKESFPLTVTSAQKNPTAFYLCASSTRQTGYGYTFGSGTRLTVV.